The 10 T cell receptor beta chains below come from one sample, sequenced in a study of blood T cell repertoires in COVID-19. Profiled with immunoSEQ multiplex PCR; TCRdb holds only in-frame clones, not every one. Of about 200,000 clones detected, 65% to 85% appear once; the ten largest clones hold roughly 3.2%. The specimen sequenced was PBMCs or T cells enriched from blood (not recorded which). These TCRs come from a woman aged 30 to 39 who had been exposed to COVID-19.

V and J are TRBV11-1 and TRBJ1-1; 7 nucleotides line up with TRBD1. V shed 6 bases, J shed 1 base, and the junction held 5 bases outside the gene matches. Germline loops: CDR1 SGHAT, CDR2 FQDESV (reference sequence). There are 14 residues in the CDR3. The CDR3 region has the DNA TGTGCCAGCAGTTACGGACAGGCGAACACTGAAGCTTTCTTT. Translating gives CASSYGQANTEAFF.

The rearrangement links TRBV6-2 or TRBV6-3 to TRBJ1-2; D might be TRBD1 (6 bases). The CDR3 sequence is 15 residues long. The germline gives CDR1 MNHEY, CDR2 SVGEGT. Trimming took off 5 bases at V and 2 bases at J, with 15 bases between the two ends. CDR3 sequence: CASSDLMGQNYGYTF. CDR3 nucleotides: TGTGCCAGCAGTGACCTTATGGGACAAAACTATGGCTACACCTTC.

This chain links TRBV2 with TRBJ2-5; 7 bases fit TRBD2. The CDR3 length is 13 residues. In germline, CDR1 is SNHLY, CDR2 FYNNEI. V lost 5 bases and J lost 7; bases outside the gene matches: 7. CDR3 DNA: TGTGCCAGCAGTTCGGACCAGCGGGGGACCCAGTACTTC. Translated: CASSSDQRGTQYF.

The V call is TRBV7-9, the J call TRBJ1-1; D remains unclear. Deletions cut 5 bases from V and 2 bases from J, with 12 bases between. There are 14 residues in the CDR3. Germline assignment: CDR1 SEHNR and CDR2 FQNEAQ (reference sequence). CDR3 residues: CASSPTRINTEAFF. CDR3 bases: TGTGCCAGCAGCCCCACGCGCATTAACACTGAAGCTTTCTTT.

This chain uses TRBV11-3 with TRBJ2-5; no clear D. Germline V gives CDR1 SGHNT, CDR2 YENEEA. V was pared by 5 bases and J by 2 bases, with 15 bases between. This CDR3 has 15 residues. The CDR3 loop reads CASSLGSKQQETQYF. The CDR3 region has the DNA TGTGCCAGCAGCCTAGGGTCTAAGCAACAAGAGACCCAGTACTTC.

The chain combines TRBV29-1 with TRBJ2-3; D is undetermined. V lost 4 bases and J 1 base, leaving 9 bases between the germline ends. The CDR3 totals 13 residues. The V gene's germline CDR1 is SQVTM and CDR2 ANQGSEA. CDR3 bases: TGCAGCGTTGTGAGCGTTGGCACAGATACGCAGTATTTT. Residues: CSVVSVGTDTQYF.

The chain is built from TRBV19 and TRBJ1-2; D may be TRBD1 (6 bases). The CDR3 sequence is 11 residues long. CDR1 is LNHDA, CDR2 SQIVND, per germline (reference sequence). The CDR3: CATGFSYGYTF. CDR3 nucleotides: TGTGCTACAGGGTTTAGTTATGGCTACACCTTC.

This chain uses TRBV2 with TRBJ2-1, with D perhaps TRBD1 (6 bases). Germline V CDR1 and CDR2: SNHLY, FYNNEI. This CDR3 is built from 17 residues. V shed 6 bases and J shed 0 bases, with 18 bases lying between them. CDR3 sequence (DNA): TGTGCCAGCAGGGCAGGACAGTCTTTGAGCTCCTACAATGAGCAGTTCTTC. This encodes CASRAGQSLSSYNEQFF.

On this clone: Other DNA sequences in the same sample also yield this CDR3. The chain uses TRBV12-3 or TRBV12-4 and TRBJ1-1, with D uncertain. The CDR3 loop spans 13 amino acids. With 5 bases removed from V and 0 bases from J, the gap between germline ends came to 7 bases. This chain's CDR3 is CASSRQMNTEAFF. The DNA for the CDR3 is TGTGCCAGCAGTCGACAAATGAACACTGAAGCTTTCTTT.

The rearrangement links TRBV15 to TRBJ2-7; no definite D call. Trimming took off 0 bases at V and 7 bases at J, with 7 bases between the two ends. Germline loops: CDR1 LNHNV, CDR2 YYDKDF (reference sequence). The length of the CDR3 is 12 residues. The CDR3 region is CATSRDTGEQYF. In DNA, the CDR3 is TGTGCCACCAGCAGAGATACTGGTGAGCAGTACTTC.